A single sample is the source of the 18 T cell receptor beta chains below, sequenced in a study of blood T cell repertoires in COVID-19. Sequencing was performed with immunoSEQ multiplex PCR; in TCRdb, only in-frame clones are kept and a portion is missing. The sample contains under 450,000 clones, 88% of which appear only once. The source material was peripheral blood. All receptors derive from a woman aged 50 to 65 with COVID-19, enrolled during active disease.

The rearrangement uses TRBV7-4 and TRBJ1-1, with no clear D. The CDR3 extends over 12 amino acids. The V end lost 5 bases, the J end lost 4 bases, and 8 bases lay between the germline ends. The germline V gene encodes CDR1 SGHVT and CDR2 SQSDAQ. The CDR3 coding sequence is TGTGCCAGCAGCACTTGCTCCACTGAAGCTTTCTTT. Its translation: CASSTCSTEAFF.

Note on this clone: Other nucleotide sequences from this sample produce the same CDR3. The V and J genes are TRBV6-1 and TRBJ1-2; 9 bases line up with TRBD1. CDR1 is MNHNS, CDR2 SASEGT, per germline. The CDR3 runs 13 residues. The J segment lost 5 bases and the V segment lost 3 bases, leaving 1 base of the junction unmatched. The CDR3 region has the DNA TGTGCCAGCAGTGAGGGACAGGGATATGGCTACACCTTC. This encodes CASSEGQGYGYTF.

This chain joins TRBV28 and TRBJ2-5, with 9 bases lining up with TRBD1. This CDR3 comprises 14 residues. The germline gives CDR1 MDHEN, CDR2 SYDVKM. V lost 6 bases, J lost 5 bases, and 7 bases stayed unmatched. The CDR3 loop reads CASSPAGTGETQYF. The CDR3 DNA follows: TGTGCCAGCAGCCCAGCCGGGACAGGGGAGACCCAGTACTTC.

In DNA, the CDR3 is TGTGCCAGCAGCAAACCAGGACTAGGCACAGATACGCAGTATTTT. Its protein is CASSKPGLGTDTQYF. The J gene is TRBJ2-3, the V gene TRBV3-1 (or the pseudogene TRBV3-2); 7 bases match TRBD2. The CDR3 has 15 amino acids. Unmatched junction bases numbered 6, after V lost 5 bases and J lost 1 base. CDR1 LGHDT and CDR2 YNNKEL come from the germline V gene (reference sequence).

This sequence joins TRBV19 and TRBJ1-4; D not certain. The germline V and J ends were trimmed by 1 base and 4 bases, with 10 bases remaining between them. CDR1 is LNHDA, CDR2 SQIVND, per germline (reference sequence). The CDR3 is made up of 15 amino acids. In DNA form, the CDR3 reads TGTGCCAGTAGTATAGTAAGAGGGAATAATGAAAAACTGTTTTTT. Translating gives CASSIVRGNNEKLFF. The whole variable domain, filled in from reference TRBV19 and TRBJ1-4, reads DGGITQSPKYLFRKEGQNVTLSCEQNLNHDAMYWYRQDPGQGLRLIYYSQIVNDFQKGDIAEGYSVSREKKESFPLTVTSAQKNPTAFYLCASSIVRGNNEKLFFGSGTQLSVL.

This clone is a singleton in its sample. CDR3 nucleotide sequence: TGTGCCAGCAGTTTCGGGACTAGCGGGGGAACAGATACGCAGTATTTT. Translating gives CASSFGTSGGTDTQYF. V and J are TRBV6-5 and TRBJ2-3; 14 bases are shared with TRBD2. Germline V lookup: CDR1 MNHEY, CDR2 SVGAGI. CDR3 length: 16 amino acids. The ends lost 4 bases at V and 3 bases at J; junction bases unmatched: 3.

The V gene is TRBV27, the J gene TRBJ2-3; D unresolved. CDR1 is MNHEY and CDR2 is SMNVEV in the germline V gene (reference sequence). The CDR3 length is 14 residues. Trimming stripped 8 bases from V and 2 bases from J, with 14 bases between. CDR3 DNA: TGTGCCAGCTCTAGGTCTGGAATCACAGATACGCAGTATTTT. Its translation: CASSRSGITDTQYF.

This rearrangement joins TRBV6-5 to TRBJ2-3; 7 bases match TRBD1. The CDR3 runs 13 residues. V trimming: 8 bases; J trimming: 2 bases; junction bases outside the gene matches: 4. In germline, CDR1 is MNHEY, CDR2 SVGAGI. Written as DNA, the CDR3 is TGTGCCAGCGAGGGACAGAACACAGATACGCAGTATTTT. Its translation is CASEGQNTDTQYF.

The chain has TRBV5-6 and TRBJ1-2; TRBD1 agrees at 10 bases. Germline V CDR1 and CDR2: SGHDT, YYEEEE. This CDR3 comprises 14 residues. After removal of 4 bases from V and 7 bases from J, the junction contained 7 bases not matched to a gene. CDR3 residues: CASSDRQGAFGYTF. DNA of the CDR3: TGTGCCAGCAGCGACCGACAGGGGGCTTTTGGCTACACCTTC.

The genes are TRBV6-4 and TRBJ1-5; 10 nucleotides match TRBD1. With 6 bases clipped from V and 0 bases from J, the junction kept 14 bases outside the gene matches. The CDR3 is made up of 19 amino acids. Germline assignment: CDR1 MRHNA and CDR2 SNTAGT. The CDR3 reads CASRIDSGQGDYSNQPQHF. The CDR3 coding sequence is TGTGCCAGCAGAATCGACTCAGGACAGGGGGATTATAGCAATCAGCCCCAGCATTTT.

This clone was observed a single time. This rearrangement joins TRBV5-4 to TRBJ2-6; D is uncertain. Looked up from germline, CDR1 is SGHNT and CDR2 is YYREEE (reference sequence). The length of the CDR3 is 13 residues. Trimming took off 0 bases at V and 4 bases at J, with 2 bases between the two ends. CDR3 nucleotides: TGTGCCAGCAGCTTGGCAGGGGCCAACGTCCTGACTTTC. Translating it yields CASSLAGANVLTF.

The V gene is TRBV18, the J gene TRBJ2-7, with 12 bases matching TRBD1. CDR1 is KGHSH and CDR2 is LQKENI in the germline V gene. V dropped 6 bases and J dropped 0; count of bases not matched to a gene: 6. The CDR3 has 16 residues. The CDR3, as DNA: TGTGCCAGCTCTAATGGGGACAGGGGGCTCTCCTACGAGCAGTACTTC. Its translation: CASSNGDRGLSYEQYF. The whole variable domain, filled in from reference TRBV18 and TRBJ2-7, reads NAGVMQNPRHLVRRRGQEARLRCSPMKGHSHVYWYRQLPEEGLKFMVYLQKENIIDESGMPKERFSAEFPKEGPSILRIQQVVRGDSAAYFCASSNGDRGLSYEQYFGPGTRLTVT.

This clone was seen only once. This chain uses TRBV6-5 with TRBJ1-1, with D possibly TRBD1 on 5 matching bases. The CDR3 totals 14 residues. The germline V and J ends were trimmed by 0 bases and 7 bases, with 12 bases remaining between them. Germline V gene lookup returns CDR1 MNHEY and CDR2 SVGAGI. The CDR3 reads CASSYSKGRGEAFF. Written as DNA, the CDR3 is TGTGCCAGCAGTTACTCGAAGGGGCGAGGTGAAGCTTTCTTT.

The rearrangement links TRBV5-1 to TRBJ1-2; perhaps TRBD1 as D (6 bases). From germline, CDR1 is SGHRS and CDR2 YFSETQ. V lost 4 bases and J lost 4, with 14 bases in between. The length of the CDR3 is 14 residues. The CDR3 here is CASSPMDRSYGYTF. For the CDR3, the DNA is TGCGCCAGCAGCCCGATGGACAGAAGCTATGGCTACACCTTC.

The rearrangement links TRBV3-1 (or the pseudogene TRBV3-2) to TRBJ1-2, with no clear D. V lost 4 bases, J lost 3 bases, and 15 bases lay in between. The CDR3 totals 15 residues. In germline, CDR1 is LGHDT, CDR2 YNNKEL (reference sequence). The CDR3 sequence: CASSLGPGEDYGYTF. The CDR3 region has the DNA TGTGCCAGCAGCCTTGGTCCGGGAGAGGACTATGGCTACACCTTC.

The genes are TRBV13 and TRBJ1-2; 9 bases map to TRBD1. V was pared by 5 bases and J by 6 bases, with 7 bases of the junction left unmatched. Looked up from germline, CDR1 is PRHDT and CDR2 is FYEKMQ (reference sequence). The CDR3 sequence is 14 residues long. CDR3 residues: CASSQYRGLNGYTF. Written as DNA, the CDR3 is TGTGCCAGCAGCCAATACAGGGGGCTCAATGGCTACACCTTC.

Notes on this clone: The sample holds other DNA sequences that translate to the same CDR3. The chain carries TRBV3-1 (or the pseudogene TRBV3-2) and TRBJ1-1, with D perhaps matching TRBD1 (5 bases). The CDR3 loop spans 14 amino acids. Trimming took off 3 bases at V and 1 base at J, with 9 bases between the two ends. Germline V gene data show CDR1 as LGHDT and CDR2 as YNNKEL (reference sequence). The CDR3 sequence: CASSQTDRNTEAFF. The CDR3 DNA reads TGTGCCAGCAGCCAGACAGACAGGAACACTGAAGCTTTCTTT.

The chain links TRBV3-1 (or the pseudogene TRBV3-2) to TRBJ1-5; TRBD1 agrees at 8 bases. The trim removed 3 bases at V and 7 bases at J, leaving 8 bases unmatched. Looked up from germline, CDR1 is LGHDT and CDR2 is YNNKEL (reference sequence). CDR3 length: 15 residues. The CDR3 DNA reads TGTGCCAGCAGCCAGACAGGGGCGGCCAACCAGCCCCAGCATTTT. This gives the protein CASSQTGAANQPQHF.